A single sample gave rise to the 20 T cell receptor beta chains below, sequenced in a study of T cell responses to AZD1222 COVID-19 vaccine. Using immunoSEQ multiplex PCR, the repertoire was profiled, and TCRdb retains in-frame clones only, with some absent. The sample yields some 140,000 clones, around 90% seen once. The specimen was peripheral blood, collected 28 days after the second AZD1222 dose. These receptors originate from an adult who received the AZD1222 COVID-19 vaccine.

This chain joins TRBV11-2 and TRBJ2-7, with D maybe TRBD1 (5 bases). Germline lookup yields CDR1 SGHAT and CDR2 FQNNGV. V was shortened by 4 bases and J by 1 base, with 11 bases between the two germline ends. The CDR3 totals 14 residues. CDR3 nucleotide sequence: TGTGCCAGCAGCTGGGGCGGTTTTTCCTACGAGCAGTACTTC. Translation gives CASSWGGFSYEQYF.

The chain uses TRBV5-4 and TRBJ1-2, with 7 bases aligning to TRBD1. Trimming removed 4 bases from V and 7 bases from J; junction bases left unmatched: 13. The length of the CDR3 is 15 residues. Germline values: CDR1 SGHNT, CDR2 YYREEE (reference sequence). CDR3 nucleotides: TGTGCCAGCAGCCCCAAAACGGACAGGTGGAGTGGCTACACCTTC. This gives the protein CASSPKTDRWSGYTF.

This rearrangement joins TRBV13 to TRBJ2-7, with 9 positions matching TRBD1. Germline V gene data show CDR1 as PRHDT and CDR2 as FYEKMQ (reference sequence). The trim removed 5 bases at V and 5 bases at J, leaving 4 bases unmatched. The CDR3 length is 13 residues. CDR3 sequence: CASSRDRVDEQYF. CDR3 nucleotide sequence: TGTGCCAGCAGCCGGGACAGGGTGGACGAGCAGTACTTC.

The chain is built from TRBV25-1 and TRBJ2-3; 9 bases are a match to TRBD1. CDR3 length equals 17 residues. Unmatched junction bases numbered 7, after V lost 3 bases and J lost 0 bases. Germline CDR1 and CDR2: MGHDK and SYGVNS. The CDR3 spells CASSEAGTGTSTDTQYF. CDR3 bases: TGTGCCAGCAGTGAGGCCGGGACAGGGACTAGCACAGATACGCAGTATTTT.

V gene TRBV5-6 combines with J gene TRBJ1-5; 9 positions agree with TRBD1. V was clipped by 1 base and J by 5 bases; unmatched bases: 1. Germline lookup yields CDR1 SGHDT and CDR2 YYEEEE. There are 14 residues in the CDR3. The CDR3, as DNA: TGTGCCAGCAGCTTGACAGGGGGCGATCAGCCCCAGCATTTT. It encodes CASSLTGGDQPQHF. Drawing the rest from reference TRBV5-6 and TRBJ1-5, the complete variable domain is DAGVTQSPTHLIKTRGQQVTLRCSPKSGHDTVSWYQQALGQGPQFIFQYYEEEERQRGNFPDRFSGHQFPNYSSELNVNALLLGDSALYLCASSLTGGDQPQHFGDGTRLSIL.

J is TRBJ1-2 and V is TRBV18; D is possibly TRBD1 (6 bases). CDR3 size: 13 residues. The germline gives CDR1 KGHSH, CDR2 LQKENI. V lost 2 bases to trimming and J lost 7 bases, with 11 bases between them. The CDR3 DNA follows: TGTGCCAGCTCACCAAACTACAGGGCTGGCTACACCTTC. As protein: CASSPNYRAGYTF.

The V gene is TRBV19, the J gene TRBJ1-6; 7 positions agree with TRBD1. Germline V gene data show CDR1 as LNHDA and CDR2 as SQIVND (reference sequence). The CDR3 has 16 amino acids. Trimming took 5 bases from V and 8 from J; bases not matched to a gene: 12. The CDR3 DNA follows: TGTGCCAGTAGTTCAAGCCCGAGACAGGGTTATTCACCCCTCCACTTT. Translating it yields CASSSSPRQGYSPLHF.

J is TRBJ2-7 and V is TRBV5-4; D may be TRBD2 (5 bases). Germline assignment: CDR1 SGHNT and CDR2 YYREEE (reference sequence). V was shortened by 4 bases and J by 2 bases, with 16 bases between the two germline ends. This CDR3 comprises 15 residues. CDR3 DNA: TGTGCCAGCAGCCCCCGGGCCGCGGGTCCCTACGAGCAGTACTTC. Its translation: CASSPRAAGPYEQYF.

The genes are TRBV10-1 and TRBJ1-1; 7 bases map to TRBD1. There are 15 residues in the CDR3. The V gene end was trimmed by 3 bases and the J gene end by 5 bases; junction bases not matched to a gene: 9. CDR1 is WNHNN, CDR2 SYGVQD, per germline (reference sequence). CDR3 nucleotides: TGCGCCAGCAGTGATTATCGGCAGGGGGGGACTGAAGCTTTCTTT. Its translation: CASSDYRQGGTEAFF.

V gene TRBV6-4 combines with J gene TRBJ2-7, with 10 bases identical to TRBD1. Germline V gene data show CDR1 as MRHNA and CDR2 as SNTAGT. The CDR3 is 15 amino acids. The J segment lost 3 bases and the V segment lost 1 base, leaving 3 bases of the junction unmatched. The CDR3 loop is CASSDFGTGDYEQYF. CDR3 coding DNA: TGTGCCAGCAGTGACTTTGGGACAGGGGACTACGAGCAGTACTTC.

The J gene is TRBJ2-5, the V gene TRBV3-1 (or the pseudogene TRBV3-2), with D perhaps matching TRBD2 (7 bases). The length of the CDR3 is 15 residues. Germline values: CDR1 LGHDT, CDR2 YNNKEL (reference sequence). Trimming left V 0 bases short and J 1 base short, with 9 bases between. CDR3 DNA: TGTGCCAGCAGCCAAGATGGGGGGGCCCAAGAGACCCAGTACTTC. It translates to CASSQDGGAQETQYF.

With respect to this clone: Other DNA sequences in the sample encode the same CDR3. The V and J genes are TRBV3-1 (or the pseudogene TRBV3-2) and TRBJ1-5; 10 bases agree with TRBD1. V dropped 4 bases and J dropped 2; count of bases not matched to a gene: 2. The V gene's germline CDR1 is LGHDT and CDR2 YNNKEL (reference sequence). The CDR3 loop spans 15 amino acids. CDR3 sequence reads: CASSPGTGGNQPQHF. DNA of the CDR3: TGTGCCAGCAGCCCGGGGACAGGGGGCAATCAGCCCCAGCATTTT.

In DNA, the CDR3 is TGTGCCTGGAGTGGCAGCTCTGGAAACACCATATATTTT. This gives the protein CAWSGSSGNTIYF. The rearrangement links TRBV30 to TRBJ1-3; unclear D gene. CDR3 length: 13 residues. With 1 base removed from V and 0 bases from J, the gap between germline ends came to 4 bases. Looked up from germline, CDR1 is GTSNPN and CDR2 is SVGIG (reference sequence).

The V gene is TRBV10-1, the J gene TRBJ2-4, with D perhaps TRBD1 (5 bases). This CDR3 is 14 amino acids long. The V end lost 5 bases, the J end lost 3 bases, and 11 bases lay between the germline ends. The V gene's germline CDR1 is WNHNN and CDR2 SYGVQD (reference sequence). This CDR3 is CASSLDTYKNIQYF. In nucleotides, the CDR3 is TGCGCCAGCAGTTTGGACACCTACAAAAACATTCAGTACTTC.

The CDR3 DNA is TGTGCCAGCAGCCCGGCCGAGGGGTTCTTAAACTATGGCTACACCTTC. Its protein is CASSPAEGFLNYGYTF. The chain couples TRBV5-4 to TRBJ1-2; possibly TRBD1 for D (5 bases). The CDR3 contains 16 residues. CDR1 is SGHNT, CDR2 YYREEE, per germline (reference sequence). Trimming removed 4 bases from V and 2 bases from J, with 18 bases in between.

The genes are TRBV1 and TRBJ1-4; TRBD1 is taken as the D call from the table, unchecked against the DNA. TRBV1 is labeled a pseudogene. This CDR3 contains 15 residues. This CDR3 is CTSSGSAGGIEKLFF. The CDR3 DNA follows: TGCACCAGCAGTGGATCGGCAGGGGGCATTGAAAAACTGTTTTTT.

The gene calls are TRBV11-2 and TRBJ2-7, with D unclear. CDR3 length equals 15 residues. Germline CDR1 is SGHAT and CDR2 is FQNNGV. The V gene lost 3 bases and the J gene lost 4 bases, with 16 bases spanning the gap. CDR3: CASSLIRGRLYEQYF. Here the CDR3 DNA reads TGTGCCAGCAGCTTGATACGCGGCAGGCTTTACGAGCAGTACTTC.

The chain couples TRBV5-4 to TRBJ2-3; D perhaps matches TRBD1 (5 bases). V was shortened by 3 bases and J by 1 base, with 6 bases between the two germline ends. This CDR3 comprises 13 residues. The germline V gene encodes CDR1 SGHNT and CDR2 YYREEE (reference sequence). CDR3 bases: TGTGCCAGCAGCTCGACAGGCACAGATACGCAGTATTTT. Its translation: CASSSTGTDTQYF.

The V call is TRBV7-2, the J call TRBJ1-5; no reliable D call. V was shortened by 2 bases and J by 3 bases, with 5 bases between the two germline ends. The CDR3 is 13 amino acids. The V gene's germline CDR1 is SGHTA and CDR2 FQGNSA. The CDR3 region is CASSLRVNQPQHF. The CDR3 DNA reads as TGTGCCAGCAGCTTACGGGTCAATCAGCCCCAGCATTTT.

This clone was recorded only once. The chain employs TRBV5-4 and TRBJ2-5; D is perhaps TRBD2 (5 bases). Germline V CDR1 and CDR2: SGHNT, YYREEE (reference sequence). Trimming stripped 0 bases from V and 2 bases from J, with 11 bases between. The CDR3 has 15 amino acids. DNA for the CDR3: TGTGCCAGCAGCTTGGCCCGGGGTGAGCAAGAGACCCAGTACTTC. Translated: CASSLARGEQETQYF.